This passage covers 14 T cell receptor beta chains from one sample sequenced in a study of T cell changes during pregnancy in multiple sclerosis. The table came from immunoSEQ multiplex PCR; TCRdb's copy has only in-frame clones and leaves some out. Here the sample spans around 92,000 clones, 94% being singletons. Here the sequenced sample was peripheral blood, taken in the third trimester of pregnancy. The receptors here all came from a female donor with multiple sclerosis, enrolled in a pregnancy study.

The V gene is TRBV11-2, the J gene TRBJ1-1; D call uncertain. V was trimmed by 6 bases and J by 8 bases, leaving 16 bases between them. The CDR3 length is 13 residues. The germline V gene encodes CDR1 SGHAT and CDR2 FQNNGV. The CDR3 spells CASRLGPQMEAFF. CDR3 nucleotide sequence: TGTGCCAGCAGGCTTGGCCCTCAGATGGAAGCTTTCTTT.

The gene calls are TRBV2 and TRBJ2-1; no definite D call. This CDR3 comprises 11 residues. Germline CDR1 is SNHLY and CDR2 is FYNNEI. V dropped 5 bases and J dropped 7 bases, with 6 bases sitting between them. The CDR3 reads CASSRYNEQFF. Here the CDR3 DNA reads TGTGCCAGCAGTCGTTATAATGAGCAGTTCTTC.

The rearrangement joins TRBV28 to TRBJ2-5; D uncertain. Germline lookup yields CDR1 MDHEN and CDR2 SYDVKM. The CDR3 consists of 13 residues. V was clipped by 8 bases and J by 1 base, with 11 bases between them. The CDR3, as DNA: TGTGCCAGCTCCCGCGCAGGCCAAGAGACCCAGTACTTC. It translates to CASSRAGQETQYF. The whole variable domain, remainder taken from reference TRBV28 and TRBJ2-5, is DVKVTQSSRYLVKRTGEKVFLECVQDMDHENMFWYRQDPGLGLRLIYFSYDVKMKEKGDIPEGYSVSREKKERFSLILESASTNQTSMYLCASSRAGQETQYFGPGTRLLVL.

The chain carries TRBV19 and TRBJ1-1; no firm D call. The CDR3 contains 14 residues. Trimming took 3 bases from V and 2 from J, leaving 10 bases between them. CDR1 is LNHDA, CDR2 SQIVND, per germline (reference sequence). In DNA form, the CDR3 reads TGTGCCAGTAGTATCGTACACCCCAACACTGAAGCTTTCTTT. This gives the protein CASSIVHPNTEAFF.

J is TRBJ2-7 and V is TRBV4-1, with D possibly TRBD2 on 5 matching bases. In germline, CDR1 is MGHRA, CDR2 YSYEKL. Trimming pared 0 bases from V and 3 bases from J, leaving 12 bases between. The CDR3 contains 15 residues. The CDR3 nucleotides are TGCGCCAGCAGCCAAGACGGAGGAACAAGCTACGAGCAGTACTTC. This sequence encodes CASSQDGGTSYEQYF.

This clone has only a few counts. The genes are TRBV30 and TRBJ1-2; D gene unclear. Trimming took 3 bases from V and 7 from J, leaving 15 bases between them. The CDR3 covers 13 residues. Germline V gene lookup returns CDR1 GTSNPN and CDR2 SVGIG (reference sequence). CDR3 in DNA: TGTGCCTGGAGCCCTGGCCGTTCTCCTGGCTACACCTTC. It codes for CAWSPGRSPGYTF.

The chain joins TRBV28 to TRBJ2-7, with 8 bases aligning to TRBD1. The trim removed 8 bases at V and 6 bases at J, leaving 12 bases unmatched. Looked up from germline, CDR1 is MDHEN and CDR2 is SYDVKM. The CDR3 is made up of 14 amino acids. Here the CDR3 DNA reads TGTGCCAGCGTTATCGGACAGGGAGCGGCCGAGCAGTACTTC. Its protein product is CASVIGQGAAEQYF.

This rearrangement joins TRBV6-1 to TRBJ2-7; D is undetermined. V shed 1 base and J shed 7 bases, with 5 bases lying between them. This CDR3 comprises 11 residues. Germline V gene sequence: CDR1 MNHNS, CDR2 SASEGT. This CDR3 reads CASSEVREQYF. CDR3 bases: TGTGCCAGCAGTGAAGTCCGTGAGCAGTACTTC.

The J gene is TRBJ2-7, the V gene TRBV14; D is possibly TRBD1 (5 bases). The germline CDR1 and CDR2 sequences are SGHDN and FVKESK. Trimming shortened V by 4 bases and J by 6 bases, and 13 bases separated the two germline ends. The CDR3 is 13 residues long. The CDR3 region is CASSLREGVEQYF. The CDR3 coding sequence is TGTGCCAGCAGCCTCAGGGAAGGGGTCGAGCAGTACTTC.

Turning to this clone: Distinct nucleotide sequences in the sample also encode this CDR3. The chain carries TRBV25-1 and TRBJ2-7; no definite D call. CDR1 is MGHDK, CDR2 SYGVNS, per germline. Trimming removed 6 bases at V and 3 bases at J, with 6 bases between. CDR3 length: 11 amino acids. The CDR3 nucleotides read TGTGCCAGCAGCCGTCTCTACGAGCAGTACTTC. It encodes CASSRLYEQYF.

The V call is TRBV18, the J call TRBJ1-1; no firm D call. Per the germline V gene, CDR1 is KGHSH and CDR2 is LQKENI. The CDR3 length is 12 residues. The ends were cut back, 6 bases at V and 4 bases at J, with 9 bases in the middle. CDR3 nucleotide sequence: TGTGCCAGCTCTCACCTACGCACTGAAGCTTTCTTT. This translates into CASSHLRTEAFF.

J is TRBJ2-7 and V is TRBV2; TRBD2 might be the D (5 bases). V gave up 1 base and J gave up 6 bases, with 10 bases separating them. This CDR3 region has 13 residues. In germline, CDR1 is SNHLY, CDR2 FYNNEI. The CDR3: CASSEGVGLEQYF. The CDR3 nucleotides are TGTGCCAGCAGTGAAGGGGTCGGACTCGAGCAGTACTTC. The full variable domain, its missing parts supplied by reference TRBV2 and TRBJ2-7, is EPEVTQTPSHQVTQMGQEVILRCVPISNHLYFYWYRQILGQKVEFLVSFYNNEISEKSEIFDDQFSVERPDGSNFTLKIRSTKLEDSAMYFCASSEGVGLEQYFGPGTRLTVT.

The V call is TRBV14, the J call TRBJ2-1, with TRBD2 identical over 11 bases. V was clipped by 2 bases and J by 8 bases; unmatched bases: 14. CDR1 and CDR2 (germline): SGHDN, FVKESK. This CDR3 region has 18 residues. The CDR3: CASSQSFFSGRARDEQFF. The DNA for the CDR3 is TGTGCCAGCAGCCAATCTTTCTTTAGCGGGAGGGCCAGGGATGAGCAGTTCTTC.

The chain links TRBV19 to TRBJ1-1; possibly TRBD1 for D (5 bases). The germline CDR1 and CDR2 sequences are LNHDA and SQIVND (reference sequence). The CDR3 spans 15 residues. Trimming stripped 5 bases from V and 11 bases from J, with 24 bases between. The CDR3 loop is CASSPPGHLAAGAFF. CDR3 in DNA: TGTGCCAGTAGTCCGCCCGGACATCTTGCCGCTGGGGCTTTCTTT.